This TCR beta chain comes out of a study of T cell responses to AZD1222 COVID-19 vaccine (dated by TCRdb to the early 2020s). A note on the overall study: AZD1222 recipients with second doses at about 4 weeks or about 12 weeks were pooled, because spike-specific TCR depth and breadth did not differ between schedules. Trial participants were enrolled by age into 18-55, 56-69 and 70-plus year subgroups, with roughly 160, 29 and 62 TCR-sequenced participants respectively. TCR sequencing was performed for about 250 trial participants, of whom approximately 200 were given two doses of AZD1222 and some 25 were given two doses of MenACWY control vaccine.

Overall results and qualifications from the work: After two AZD1222 doses, spike-specific TCR breadth and depth were significantly higher than at day 0 and than in MenACWY recipients. Conclusions about previously exposed vaccinees were limited because only six or seven AZD1222 recipients were SARS-CoV-2 seropositive at baseline. The 56-69-year group was small, and its depth increase did not reach significance, likely because of low power. No day 14 peak-response samples were available, so repertoires were characterized only after the peak T cell response. CD4 TCRs associated with the vaccine covered the entire spike protein, and the dominant responses were in regions 160-218 and 743-854. Epitopes outside the regions mutated in the B.1.351 and B.1.1.7 variants were reportedly recognized by nearly half of the unique spike-specific TCRs. Participants were mostly white British, with more females than males. The authors suggested clonal diversity may have been underestimated.

The cysteine opens and the phenylalanine closes a CDR3 of 14 amino acids. Only the CDR3 DNA stays, 42 bases, in frame from base 1. V ends up 0 bases short and J 9 bases short, with an unmatched junction base count of 4. CDR1 and CDR2, looked up from the germline V gene (reference sequence), are SGHNT and YYREEE. This clone was seen just once. Its antigen specificity is not known. No quality values exist for individual bases; no much larger clone is one base distant. The CDR3 regions of human TCRbeta chains were analyzed by immunosequencing. On the study's bioinformatics: TCRs in the repertoires were compared against a reference library of SARS-CoV-2-specific TCRs that had been generated with the MIRA antigen-specificity platform. Breadth meant the fraction of unique TCRs that were SARS-CoV-2-associated, whereas depth meant the fraction of total T cells that were SARS-CoV-2-associated. Using the MIRA data, each spike-specific TCR was mapped to the spike region that the TCR reacts to and placed in a CD4 or CD8 class. Log10-transformed breadth and depth values were compared by one-way ANOVA with Sidak's multiple comparisons tests. TCRdb retrieved this table from immuneACCESS and kept in-frame rearrangements only. Not all clones are present; in checked studies, unresolved V genes account for under half, and no reason is known for the remainder. That table supplies the V and J calls and clone size; D and trimming were determined from the DNA. Present in this sample are roughly 260,000 clones, approximately 95% of which were seen just once. The ten largest clonotypes hold around 0.6% of the sample.

Sample time point, as interpreted from the label and publication: baseline before first vaccination. Samples from vaccinated people were obtained from the UK trials COV001 and COV002, which included a single-blind randomized controlled phase 2/3 trial of AZD1222 (ChAdOx1 nCoV-19) in healthy adults. For TCRbeta chain sequencing, PBMC samples from trial participants were taken at day 0 and at day 28 after the second dose. The sequence links TRBV5-4 to TRBJ2-4, with 9 central nucleotides matching TRBD2. The sequences come from peripheral blood, collected on day 0 of AZD1222 vaccination. The sequence was collected from an adult in good health. The DNA reads TGTGCCAGCAGCTTGGATAGCGGGAGTTCCATTCAGTACTTC. The resulting protein is CASSLDSGSSIQYF.